This T cell receptor (beta chain) was recorded in a study of technical replicates of blood from a few donors. Looked up from germline, CDR1 is SGDLS and CDR2 is YYNGEE. J was trimmed by 4 bases and V by 3 bases; bases with no gene match: 3. This CDR3 has 14 amino acids. Method: immunoSEQ multiplex PCR; TCRdb's copy keeps in-frame clones and lacks some. The table includes about 91,000 clones, around 90% detected once. This receptor was obtained from a human donor in good health. The genes are TRBV9 and TRBJ1-3, with 8 bases matching TRBD1. The sequenced material came from T cells isolated from PBMCs. CDR3 in DNA: TGTGCCAGCAGCGAGAGGACAGGGGGAAACACCATATATTTT. This codes for CASSERTGGNTIYF.